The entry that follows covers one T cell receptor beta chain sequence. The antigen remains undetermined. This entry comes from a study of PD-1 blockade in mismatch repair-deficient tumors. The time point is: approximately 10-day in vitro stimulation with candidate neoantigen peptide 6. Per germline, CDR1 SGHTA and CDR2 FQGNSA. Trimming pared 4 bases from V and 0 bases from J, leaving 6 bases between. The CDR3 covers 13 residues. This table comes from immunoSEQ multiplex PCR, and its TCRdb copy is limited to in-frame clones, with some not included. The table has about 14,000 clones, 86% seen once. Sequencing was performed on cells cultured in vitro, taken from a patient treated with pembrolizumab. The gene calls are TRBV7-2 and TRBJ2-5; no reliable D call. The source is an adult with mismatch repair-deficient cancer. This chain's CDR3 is CASSSSYQETQYF. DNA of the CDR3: TGTGCCAGCAGCTCCTCGTACCAAGAGACCCAGTACTTC.